A selection of T cell receptor beta chains follows, all from one sample in a study of blood T cell repertoires in COVID-19. Sequencing used immunoSEQ multiplex PCR; TCRdb keeps in-frame clones, though not all of them. The data show over 70,000 clones, about 83% seen once. Sequencing used peripheral blood. These receptors were collected from a man in his 70s with COVID-19, enrolled during active disease. The CDR3 runs from the conserved cysteine through the conserved F or W. Each record gives: J gene, D gene, clone size, V gene, CDR3 DNA, CDR3 protein. A D gene is named only where the DNA matches it firmly. Part of the rows lack a size; the others show once, few, many or a class for expanded clones.

J: TRBJ2-7; D: .; size: .; V: TRBV29-1; DNA: TGCAGCGTTGGGGCCCGGGGCTACGAGCAGTACTTC; CDR3: CSVGARGYEQYF
J: TRBJ1-2; D: .; size: .; V: TRBV12-3/TRBV12-4; DNA: TGTGCCAGCAGTTTCAGGGGCACCTATGGCTACACCTTC; CDR3: CASSFRGTYGYTF
J: TRBJ2-1; D: TRBD1; size: few; V: TRBV2; DNA: TGTGCCAGCAGTAGGGGGCCCTCCTACAATGAGCAGTTCTTC; CDR3: CASSRGPSYNEQFF
J: TRBJ2-3; D: TRBD2; size: .; V: TRBV5-5; DNA: TGTGCCAGCAGCCTGGGAGGGACTAGCGGAGCCCTTGCGCAGTATTTT; CDR3: CASSLGGTSGALAQYF
J: TRBJ2-7; D: TRBD1; size: .; V: TRBV7-2; DNA: TGTGCCAGCAGCGCGGGACAGGGACCCTACGAGCAGTACTTC; CDR3: CASSAGQGPYEQYF
J: TRBJ1-3; D: .; size: once; V: TRBV19; DNA: TGTGCCAGTAGCCTCAGTCCTCTAAACACCATATATTTT; CDR3: CASSLSPLNTIYF
J: TRBJ1-2; D: .; size: once; V: TRBV27; DNA: TGTGCCAGCAGCCCCGCCGGGGGGGGGCCGAATGGCTACACCTTC; CDR3: CASSPAGGGPNGYTF
J: TRBJ1-3; D: .; size: .; V: TRBV19; DNA: TGTGCCAGTACGCAGGTCGCCTCTGGAAACACCATATATTTT; CDR3: CASTQVASGNTIYF
J: TRBJ1-5; D: TRBD1; size: .; V: TRBV5-5; DNA: TGTGCCAGCAGCCACGGACAGGCCAATCAGCCCCAGCATTTT; CDR3: CASSHGQANQPQHF
J: TRBJ2-2; D: .; size: .; V: TRBV30; DNA: TGTGCCACGGTTGAGGGGGCGGGGACCGGGGAGCTGTTTTTT; CDR3: CATVEGAGTGELFF
J: TRBJ2-2; D: TRBD1; size: .; V: TRBV24-1; DNA: TGTGCCACCAGCGGCCCCCGGGACAGGGGGGGCGGGGAGCTGTTTTTT; CDR3: CATSGPRDRGGGELFF
J: TRBJ1-2; D: .; size: .; V: TRBV5-6; DNA: TGTGCCAGCAGCTTGTCTCCAGGGGATGGCTACACCTTC; CDR3: CASSLSPGDGYTF
J: TRBJ1-1; D: .; size: .; V: TRBV7-9; DNA: TGTGCCAGCAAAGGGGATAACACTGAAGCTTTCTTT; CDR3: CASKGDNTEAFF
J: TRBJ1-4; D: TRBD1; size: .; V: TRBV5-4; DNA: TGTGCCAGCAGCCCCGGACAGGGAGGCGTTAATGAAAAACTGTTTTTT; CDR3: CASSPGQGGVNEKLFF